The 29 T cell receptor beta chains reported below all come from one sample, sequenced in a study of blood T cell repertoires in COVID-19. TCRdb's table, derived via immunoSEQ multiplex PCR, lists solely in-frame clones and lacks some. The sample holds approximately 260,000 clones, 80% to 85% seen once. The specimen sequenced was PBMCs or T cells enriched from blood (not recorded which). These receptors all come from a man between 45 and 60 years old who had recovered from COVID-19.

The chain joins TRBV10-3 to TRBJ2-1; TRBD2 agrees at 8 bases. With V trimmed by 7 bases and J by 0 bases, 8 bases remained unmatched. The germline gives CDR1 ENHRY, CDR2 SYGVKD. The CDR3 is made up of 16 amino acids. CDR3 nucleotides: TGTGCCATCAATAGGCGGGGGGAGATCTCCTACAATGAGCAGTTCTTC. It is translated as CAINRRGEISYNEQFF.

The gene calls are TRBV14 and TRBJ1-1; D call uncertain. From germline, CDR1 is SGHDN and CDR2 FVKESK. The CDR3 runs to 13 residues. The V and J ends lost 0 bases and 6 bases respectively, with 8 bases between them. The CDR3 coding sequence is TGTGCCAGCAGCCAAGAATGGAGGTCTGAAGCTTTCTTT. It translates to CASSQEWRSEAFF.

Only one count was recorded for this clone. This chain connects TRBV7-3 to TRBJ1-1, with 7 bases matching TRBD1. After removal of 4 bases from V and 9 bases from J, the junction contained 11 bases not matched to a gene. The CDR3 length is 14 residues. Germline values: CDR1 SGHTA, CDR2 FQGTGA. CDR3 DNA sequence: TGTGCCAGCAGCTCGTCCAGGGGGTCCCACCAAGCTTTCTTT. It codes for CASSSSRGSHQAFF.

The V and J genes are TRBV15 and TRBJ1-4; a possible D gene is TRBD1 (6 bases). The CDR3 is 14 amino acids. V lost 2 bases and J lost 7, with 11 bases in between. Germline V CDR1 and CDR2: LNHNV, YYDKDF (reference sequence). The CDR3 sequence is CATSRPIGGEKLFF. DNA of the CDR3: TGTGCCACCAGCAGACCTATAGGGGGTGAAAAACTGTTTTTT.

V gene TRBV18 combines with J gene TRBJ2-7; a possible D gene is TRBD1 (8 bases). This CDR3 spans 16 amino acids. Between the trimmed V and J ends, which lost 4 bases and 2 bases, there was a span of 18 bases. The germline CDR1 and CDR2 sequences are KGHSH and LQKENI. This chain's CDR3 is CASSQEQGGITYEQYF. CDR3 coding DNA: TGTGCCAGCTCACAAGAACAGGGGGGGATTACCTACGAGCAGTACTTC. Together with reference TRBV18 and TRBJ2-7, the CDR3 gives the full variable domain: NAGVMQNPRHLVRRRGQEARLRCSPMKGHSHVYWYRQLPEEGLKFMVYLQKENIIDESGMPKERFSAEFPKEGPSILRIQQVVRGDSAAYFCASSQEQGGITYEQYFGPGTRLTVT.

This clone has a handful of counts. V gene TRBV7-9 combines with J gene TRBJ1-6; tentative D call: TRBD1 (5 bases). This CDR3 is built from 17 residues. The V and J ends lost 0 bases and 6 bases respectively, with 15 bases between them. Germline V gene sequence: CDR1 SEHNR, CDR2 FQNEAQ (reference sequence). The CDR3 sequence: CASSLASRGSGNSPLHF. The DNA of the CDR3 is TGTGCCAGCAGCTTAGCGTCAAGGGGATCGGGTAATTCACCCCTCCACTTT.

DNA of the CDR3: TGCGCCAGCAGCTTGGATGGGGGGGCCCCCTACGAGCAGTACTTC. Translated, it gives CASSLDGGAPYEQYF. This sequence joins TRBV5-1 and TRBJ2-7; D perhaps matches TRBD2 (7 bases). V lost 0 bases to trimming and J lost 2 bases, with 12 bases between them. Germline-derived CDR1 and CDR2 are SGHRS and YFSETQ. The CDR3 length is 15 residues.

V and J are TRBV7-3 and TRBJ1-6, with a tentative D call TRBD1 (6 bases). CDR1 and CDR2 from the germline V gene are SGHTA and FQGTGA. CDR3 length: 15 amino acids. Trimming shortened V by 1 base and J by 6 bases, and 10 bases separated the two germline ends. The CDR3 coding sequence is TGTGCCAGCAGCTTAAGCGGGGGGCCTAATTCACCCCTCCACTTT. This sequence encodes CASSLSGGPNSPLHF.

DNA for the CDR3: TGTGCCACCACTTCAGGGTTGGTAGTCACTGAAGCTTTCTTT. Translated: CATTSGLVVTEAFF. The chain joins TRBV7-9 to TRBJ1-1; TRBD1 is a possible D gene (5 bases). CDR1 is SEHNR, CDR2 FQNEAQ, per germline (reference sequence). This CDR3 has 14 amino acids. With 10 bases removed from V and 4 bases from J, the gap between germline ends came to 19 bases. Variable domain in full (rest from reference TRBV7-9 and TRBJ1-1): DTGVSQNPRHKITKRGQNVTFRCDPISEHNRLYWYRQTLGQGPEFLTYFQNEAQLEKSRLLSDRFSAERPKGSFSTLEIQRTEQGDSAMYLCATTSGLVVTEAFFGQGTRLTVV.

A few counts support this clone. Written as DNA, the CDR3 is TGTGCCAGCAGCGTAGGTACTACAAGCTCCTACAATGAGCAGTTCTTC. Protein product: CASSVGTTSSYNEQFF. This chain uses TRBV9 with TRBJ2-1, with no clear D. This CDR3 is built from 16 residues. Germline V gene lookup returns CDR1 SGDLS and CDR2 YYNGEE. Trimming took off 0 bases at V and 0 bases at J, with 10 bases between the two ends.

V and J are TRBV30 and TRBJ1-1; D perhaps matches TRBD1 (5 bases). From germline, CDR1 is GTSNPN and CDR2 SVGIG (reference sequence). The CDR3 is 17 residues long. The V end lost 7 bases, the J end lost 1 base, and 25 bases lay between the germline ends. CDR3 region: CASVYPGRRVRNTEAFF. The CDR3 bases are TGTGCCTCGGTTTACCCAGGGCGAAGGGTGAGGAACACTGAAGCTTTCTTT. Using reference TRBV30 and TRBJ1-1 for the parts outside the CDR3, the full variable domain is SQTIHQWPATLVQPVGSPLSLECTVEGTSNPNLYWYRQAAGRGLQLLFYSVGIGQISSEVPQNLSASRPQDRQFILSSKKLLLSDSGFYLCASVYPGRRVRNTEAFFGQGTRLTVV.

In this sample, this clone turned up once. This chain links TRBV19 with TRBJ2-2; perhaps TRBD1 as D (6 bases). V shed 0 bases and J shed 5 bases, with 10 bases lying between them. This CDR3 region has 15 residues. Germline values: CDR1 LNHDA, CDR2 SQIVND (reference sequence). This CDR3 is CASSIDQGGTGELFF. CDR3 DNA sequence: TGTGCCAGTAGTATAGATCAAGGGGGAACCGGGGAGCTGTTTTTT. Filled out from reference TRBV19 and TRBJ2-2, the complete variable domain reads DGGITQSPKYLFRKEGQNVTLSCEQNLNHDAMYWYRQDPGQGLRLIYYSQIVNDFQKGDIAEGYSVSREKKESFPLTVTSAQKNPTAFYLCASSIDQGGTGELFFGEGSRLTVL.

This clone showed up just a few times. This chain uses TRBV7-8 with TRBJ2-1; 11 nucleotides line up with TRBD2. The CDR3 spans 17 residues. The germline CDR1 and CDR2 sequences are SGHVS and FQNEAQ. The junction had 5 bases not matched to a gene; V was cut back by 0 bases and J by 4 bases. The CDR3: CASSLARLAGIYNEQFF. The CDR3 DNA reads TGTGCCAGCAGCTTAGCGCGACTAGCGGGGATTTACAATGAGCAGTTCTTC. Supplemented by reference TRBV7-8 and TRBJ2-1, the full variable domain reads GAGVSQSPRYKVAKRGQDVALRCDPISGHVSLFWYQQALGQGPEFLTYFQNEAQLDKSGLPSDRFFAERPEGSVSTLKIQRTQQEDSAVYLCASSLARLAGIYNEQFFGPGTRLTVL.

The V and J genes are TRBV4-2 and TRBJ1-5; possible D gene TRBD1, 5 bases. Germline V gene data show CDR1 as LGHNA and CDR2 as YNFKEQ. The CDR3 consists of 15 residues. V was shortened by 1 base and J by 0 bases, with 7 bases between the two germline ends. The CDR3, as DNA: TGTGCCAGCAGCCAAGGGACAAATAGCAATCAGCCCCAGCATTTT. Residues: CASSQGTNSNQPQHF.

The CDR3 reads CASSSGTGAKPGRNSPLHF. CDR3 sequence (DNA): TGTGCCAGCAGCTCGGGGACAGGGGCTAAGCCCGGACGGAATTCACCCCTCCACTTT. V usage is TRBV11-3 and J usage is TRBJ1-6; TRBD1 agrees at 10 bases. Germline CDR1 is SGHNT and CDR2 is YENEEA. The CDR3 contains 19 residues. Trimming took 4 bases from V and 7 from J; bases not matched to a gene: 16.

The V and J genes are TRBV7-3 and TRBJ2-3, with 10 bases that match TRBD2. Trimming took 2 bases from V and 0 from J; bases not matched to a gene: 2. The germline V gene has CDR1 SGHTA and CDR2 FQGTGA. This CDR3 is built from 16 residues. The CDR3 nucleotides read TGTGCCAGCAGCTTAGGAGCGGGAGGGAGCACAGATACGCAGTATTTT. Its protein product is CASSLGAGGSTDTQYF. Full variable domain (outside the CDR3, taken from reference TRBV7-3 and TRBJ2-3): GAGVSQTPSNKVTEKGKYVELRCDPISGHTALYWYRQSLGQGPEFLIYFQGTGAADDSGLPNDRFFAVRPEGSVSTLKIQRTERGDSAVYLCASSLGAGGSTDTQYFGPGTRLTVL.

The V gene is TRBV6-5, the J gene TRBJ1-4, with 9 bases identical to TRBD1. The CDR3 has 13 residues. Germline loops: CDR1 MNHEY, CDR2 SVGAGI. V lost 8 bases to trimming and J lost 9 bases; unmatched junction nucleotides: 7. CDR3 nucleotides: TGTGCCAGCGGGGGACAGGGATTAAAAAAACTGTTTTTT. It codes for CASGGQGLKKLFF.

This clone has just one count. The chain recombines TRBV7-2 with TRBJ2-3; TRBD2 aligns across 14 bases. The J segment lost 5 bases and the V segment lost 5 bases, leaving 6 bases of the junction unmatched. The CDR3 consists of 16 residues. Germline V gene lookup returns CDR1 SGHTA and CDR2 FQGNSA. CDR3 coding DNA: TGTGCCAGCAGCCCTGGACTAGCGGGAGGTCGAGATACGCAGTATTTT. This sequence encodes CASSPGLAGGRDTQYF.

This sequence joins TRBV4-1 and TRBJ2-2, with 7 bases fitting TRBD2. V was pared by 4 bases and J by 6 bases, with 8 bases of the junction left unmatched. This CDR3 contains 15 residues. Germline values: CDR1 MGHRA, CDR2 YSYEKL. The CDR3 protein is CASSREGRLPGELFF. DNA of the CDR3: TGCGCCAGCAGCCGGGAGGGTCGCCTACCCGGGGAGCTGTTTTTT.

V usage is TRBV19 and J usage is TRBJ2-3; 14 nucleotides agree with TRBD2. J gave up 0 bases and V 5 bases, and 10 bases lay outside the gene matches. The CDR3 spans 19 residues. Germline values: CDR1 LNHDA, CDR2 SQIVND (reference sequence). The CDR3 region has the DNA TGTGCCAGTAGTGGTTGGACTAGCGGGGGGACCTCTAGCACAGATACGCAGTATTTT. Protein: CASSGWTSGGTSSTDTQYF. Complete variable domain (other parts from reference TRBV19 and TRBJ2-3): DGGITQSPKYLFRKEGQNVTLSCEQNLNHDAMYWYRQDPGQGLRLIYYSQIVNDFQKGDIAEGYSVSREKKESFPLTVTSAQKNPTAFYLCASSGWTSGGTSSTDTQYFGPGTRLTVL.

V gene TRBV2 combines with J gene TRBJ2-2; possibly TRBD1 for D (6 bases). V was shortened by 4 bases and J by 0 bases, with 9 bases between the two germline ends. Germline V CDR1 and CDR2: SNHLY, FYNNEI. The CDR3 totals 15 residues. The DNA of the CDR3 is TGTGCCAGCAGTGTCAACAGGGCGAACACCGGGGAGCTGTTTTTT. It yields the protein CASSVNRANTGELFF.

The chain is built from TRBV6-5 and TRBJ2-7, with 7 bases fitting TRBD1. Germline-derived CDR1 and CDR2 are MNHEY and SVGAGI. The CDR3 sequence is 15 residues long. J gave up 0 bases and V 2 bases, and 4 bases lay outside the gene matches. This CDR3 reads CASSYGSGGSYEQYF. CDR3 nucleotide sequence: TGTGCCAGCAGTTACGGGTCAGGGGGCTCCTACGAGCAGTACTTC.

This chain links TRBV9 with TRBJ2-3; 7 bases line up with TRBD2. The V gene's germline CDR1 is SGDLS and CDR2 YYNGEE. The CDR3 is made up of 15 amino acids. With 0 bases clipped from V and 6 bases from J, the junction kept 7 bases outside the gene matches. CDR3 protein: CASSVAGGRTDTQYF. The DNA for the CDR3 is TGTGCCAGCAGCGTAGCGGGGGGTCGGACCGATACGCAGTATTTT.

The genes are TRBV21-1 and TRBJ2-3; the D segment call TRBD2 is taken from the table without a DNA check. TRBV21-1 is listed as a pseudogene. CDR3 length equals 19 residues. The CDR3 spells CASSKGRGFTSGSTDTQYF. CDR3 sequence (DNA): TGTGCCAGCAGCAAGGGTCGTGGGTTCACTAGCGGAAGCACAGATACGCAGTATTTT.

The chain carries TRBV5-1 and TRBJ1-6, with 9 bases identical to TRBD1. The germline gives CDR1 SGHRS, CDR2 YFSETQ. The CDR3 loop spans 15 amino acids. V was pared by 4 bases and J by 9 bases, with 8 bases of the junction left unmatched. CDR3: CASSGTGGEGSPLHF. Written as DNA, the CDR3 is TGCGCCAGCAGCGGAACAGGGGGCGAGGGTTCACCCCTCCACTTT. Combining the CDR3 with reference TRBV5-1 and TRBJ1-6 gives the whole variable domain KAGVTQTPRYLIKTRGQQVTLSCSPISGHRSVSWYQQTPGQGLQFLFEYFSETQRNKGNFPGRFSGRQFSNSRSEMNVSTLELGDSALYLCASSGTGGEGSPLHFGNGTRLTVT.

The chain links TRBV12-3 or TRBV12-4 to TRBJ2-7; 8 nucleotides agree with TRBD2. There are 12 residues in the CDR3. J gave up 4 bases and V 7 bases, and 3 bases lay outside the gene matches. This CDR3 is CASTGTSYEQYF. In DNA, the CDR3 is TGTGCCAGCACCGGGACTAGTTACGAGCAGTACTTC.

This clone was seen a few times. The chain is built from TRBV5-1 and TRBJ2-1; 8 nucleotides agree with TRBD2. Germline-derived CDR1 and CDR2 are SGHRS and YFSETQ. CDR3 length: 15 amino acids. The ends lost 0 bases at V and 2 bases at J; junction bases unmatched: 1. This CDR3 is CASSLGAGAYNEQFF. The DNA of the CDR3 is TGCGCCAGCAGCTTGGGAGCGGGAGCCTACAATGAGCAGTTCTTC.

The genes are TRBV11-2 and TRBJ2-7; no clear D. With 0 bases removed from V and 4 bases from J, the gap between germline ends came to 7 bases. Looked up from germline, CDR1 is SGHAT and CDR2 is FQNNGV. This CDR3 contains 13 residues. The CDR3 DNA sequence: TGTGCCAGCAGCTTAGATCAGAGGTACGAGCAGTACTTC. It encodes CASSLDQRYEQYF.

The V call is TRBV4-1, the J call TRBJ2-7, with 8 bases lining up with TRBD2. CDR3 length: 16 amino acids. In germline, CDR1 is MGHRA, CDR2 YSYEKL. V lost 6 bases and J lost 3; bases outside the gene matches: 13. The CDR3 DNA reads TGCGCCAGCAGGCCGACTGGCGGGGGGAATTTCTACGAGCAGTACTTC. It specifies CASRPTGGGNFYEQYF.